The 13 T cell receptor beta chains below all came from one sample that was sequenced in a study of blood T cell repertoires in COVID-19. Clones were read by immunoSEQ multiplex PCR, and TCRdb kept only the in-frame ones, dropping some. The sample holds under 100,000 clones, over 75% seen once. Source material: peripheral blood. These receptors came from a woman of 80 years or more with COVID-19, enrolled during active disease.

J is TRBJ1-1 and V is TRBV12-3 or TRBV12-4; D gene unclear. Trimming shortened V by 5 bases and J by 6 bases, and 13 bases separated the two germline ends. The CDR3 has 13 residues. This chain's CDR3 is CASSPSLGAEAFF. For the CDR3, the DNA is TGTGCCAGCAGTCCCTCGCTAGGCGCTGAAGCTTTCTTT.

The V call is TRBV6-5, the J call TRBJ1-6; 10 bases are shared with TRBD1. The CDR3 consists of 14 residues. Germline loops: CDR1 MNHEY, CDR2 SVGAGI. The ends lost 8 bases at V and 8 bases at J; junction bases unmatched: 6. The CDR3 loop reads CASGVGQGYSPLHF. The CDR3 DNA sequence: TGTGCCAGCGGAGTGGGACAGGGGTATTCACCCCTCCACTTT.

The V call is TRBV6-5, the J call TRBJ2-2, with 8 positions matching TRBD1. The V gene end was trimmed by 2 bases and the J gene end by 4 bases; junction bases not matched to a gene: 6. Germline V gene sequence: CDR1 MNHEY, CDR2 SVGAGI. This CDR3 region has 16 residues. CDR3 nucleotides: TGTGCCAGCAGTTACCCTGCAGGGGGCGGCACCGGGGAGCTGTTTTTT. Translated, it gives CASSYPAGGGTGELFF.

The chain links TRBV7-2 to TRBJ2-3, with 13 bases that match TRBD2. The CDR3 extends over 16 amino acids. Trimming took 5 bases from V and 5 from J; bases not matched to a gene: 7. The germline CDR1 and CDR2 sequences are SGHTA and FQGNSA. This CDR3 reads CASSPRLAGGLDTQYF. The CDR3, as DNA: TGTGCCAGCAGCCCCCGACTAGCGGGGGGATTAGATACGCAGTATTTT. Together with reference TRBV7-2 and TRBJ2-3, the CDR3 gives the full variable domain: GAGVSQSPSNKVTEKGKDVELRCDPISGHTALYWYRQSLGQGLEFLIYFQGNSAPDKSGLPSDRFSAERTGGSVSTLTIQRTQQEDSAVYLCASSPRLAGGLDTQYFGPGTRLTVL.

This sequence joins TRBV2 and TRBJ1-1; perhaps TRBD1 as D (5 bases). Germline lookup yields CDR1 SNHLY and CDR2 FYNNEI. V shed 10 bases and J shed 5 bases, with 20 bases lying between them. The CDR3 length is 14 residues. The CDR3 protein is CATHRGRERTEAFF. The CDR3 DNA is TGTGCCACCCACCGGGGCCGGGAGCGTACTGAAGCTTTCTTT.

Comments on this clone: The same CDR3 is also encoded by other DNA sequences in this sample. The rearrangement uses TRBV5-4 and TRBJ2-2; TRBD2 matches 7 bases. V was clipped by 1 base and J by 2 bases; unmatched bases: 2. In germline, CDR1 is SGHNT, CDR2 YYREEE (reference sequence). This CDR3 comprises 15 residues. The CDR3 reads CASSLRGGNTGELFF. Written as DNA, the CDR3 is TGTGCCAGCAGCTTGCGCGGGGGAAACACCGGGGAGCTGTTTTTT.

This chain links TRBV27 with TRBJ1-5; D not certain. Germline assignment: CDR1 MNHEY and CDR2 SMNVEV (reference sequence). This CDR3 comprises 17 residues. Trimming stripped 0 bases from V and 2 bases from J, with 14 bases between. The CDR3 DNA reads as TGTGCCAGCAGTTTATCTTCGACACACTCGGGCAATCAGCCCCAGCATTTT. Its protein product is CASSLSSTHSGNQPQHF.

The rearrangement uses TRBV11-2 and TRBJ2-1, with TRBD2 matching 14 bases. V was clipped by 4 bases and J by 9 bases; unmatched bases: 5. The CDR3 spans 15 residues. The germline V gene encodes CDR1 SGHAT and CDR2 FQNNGV. CDR3 protein: CASSSSGTSGSEQFF. CDR3 nucleotide sequence: TGTGCCAGCAGCTCCTCCGGGACTAGCGGGAGTGAGCAGTTCTTC.

The chain employs TRBV7-2 and TRBJ2-6; tentatively, D is TRBD2 (6 bases). The CDR3 has 17 amino acids. The germline V gene has CDR1 SGHTA and CDR2 FQGNSA. V lost 7 bases and J lost 2, with 18 bases in between. The DNA of the CDR3 is TGTGCCAGCACCGGAGGGGCTAAGGGGCCTGGGGCCAACGTCCTGACTTTC. This sequence encodes CASTGGAKGPGANVLTF. The whole variable domain, remainder taken from reference TRBV7-2 and TRBJ2-6, is GAGVSQSPSNKVTEKGKDVELRCDPISGHTALYWYRQSLGQGLEFLIYFQGNSAPDKSGLPSDRFSAERTGGSVSTLTIQRTQQEDSAVYLCASTGGAKGPGANVLTFGAGSRLTVL.

Only one count was recorded for this clone. The genes are TRBV6-2 or TRBV6-3 and TRBJ1-5; unclear D gene. Germline V gene sequence: CDR1 MNHEY, CDR2 SVGEGT. V dropped 6 bases and J dropped 0 bases, with 9 bases sitting between them. This CDR3 has 14 amino acids. The CDR3 protein is CASSPIYSNQPQHF. The CDR3 coding sequence is TGTGCCAGCAGCCCAATTTATAGCAATCAGCCCCAGCATTTT.

The chain links TRBV7-2 to TRBJ2-7, with TRBD2 as a possible D gene (6 bases). The CDR3 length is 14 residues. V was pared by 5 bases and J by 0 bases, with 11 bases between. Germline assignment: CDR1 SGHTA and CDR2 FQGNSA. CDR3 loop: CASSRLANSYEQYF. The CDR3 DNA reads as TGTGCCAGCAGCCGGCTAGCGAACTCCTACGAGCAGTACTTC.

The V call is TRBV7-9, the J call TRBJ2-7, with D tentatively TRBD2 (5 bases). Deletions cut 1 base from V and 6 bases from J, with 22 bases between. Germline assignment: CDR1 SEHNR and CDR2 FQNEAQ (reference sequence). CDR3 length: 17 amino acids. This CDR3 is CASSLVVRSPSGSEQYF. The CDR3 DNA reads TGTGCCAGCAGCTTAGTGGTAAGATCCCCCTCGGGAAGCGAGCAGTACTTC. The variable domain in full, completed from reference TRBV7-9 and TRBJ2-7, reads DTGVSQNPRHKITKRGQNVTFRCDPISEHNRLYWYRQTLGQGPEFLTYFQNEAQLEKSRLLSDRFSAERPKGSFSTLEIQRTEQGDSAMYLCASSLVVRSPSGSEQYFGPGTRLTVT.

In nucleotides, the CDR3 is TGTGCCAGCAGCTACTTGCCCTATGGCTACACCTTC. Its translation is CASSYLPYGYTF. V and J are TRBV7-9 and TRBJ1-2; D unclear. The germline CDR1 and CDR2 sequences are SEHNR and FQNEAQ (reference sequence). Trimming took off 4 bases at V and 4 bases at J, with 7 bases between the two ends. The CDR3 is 12 amino acids.